What follows are 13 T cell receptor beta chains derived from one specimen sequenced in a study of shared clonotypes between healthy human individuals (dated by TCRdb to 2018 to 2020). The method was the immunoSEQ multiplex PCR assay. TCRdb limited this immuneACCESS table to in-frame rearrangements with V and J called. A share of clones is missing; checked studies link under half to unresolved V genes, and the rest is unexplained. The sample data list about 380,000 clones, and 96% of these were observed just once. Jointly, the top ten make up less than 0.35% of the sample. Sequencing input: memory CD8+ T cells sorted from blood. The sample's cell subset or site label, decoded: CD45RO+ cells pooled with CCR7-negative TemRA cells. The receptors derive from a young man in good health.

The DNA of the CDR3 is TGTGCCAGCAGTCTCGTCGGGACAGGGTATGGCTACACCTTC. Translated: CASSLVGTGYGYTF. This chain uses TRBV28 with TRBJ1-2, with TRBD1 matching 9 bases. The CDR3 is 14 residues long. Germline CDR1 is MDHEN and CDR2 is SYDVKM. With V trimmed by 5 bases and J by 5 bases, 6 bases remained unmatched.

The rearrangement links TRBV9 to TRBJ2-3, with 11 bases lining up with TRBD2. The CDR3 covers 16 residues. CDR1 is SGDLS and CDR2 is YYNGEE in the germline V gene. J was trimmed by 5 bases and V by 1 base; bases with no gene match: 6. The CDR3 loop is CASSVLGLADRDTQYF. In DNA form, the CDR3 reads TGTGCCAGCAGCGTACTGGGACTAGCGGATCGAGATACGCAGTATTTT.

This clone was seen once. The rearrangement uses TRBV5-6 and TRBJ2-3; 11 bases line up with TRBD2. This CDR3 has 17 residues. Per germline, CDR1 SGHDT and CDR2 YYEEEE. V lost 1 base and J lost 2; bases outside the gene matches: 6. The CDR3, as DNA: TGTGCCAGCAGCTTGCTGTTAGCGGGAGGGATCACAGATACGCAGTATTTT. Encoded protein: CASSLLLAGGITDTQYF.

This chain connects TRBV18 to TRBJ1-1; no definite D call. V lost 3 bases and J 0 bases, leaving 11 bases between the germline ends. Germline V gives CDR1 KGHSH, CDR2 LQKENI. The length of the CDR3 is 15 residues. The CDR3: CASSPAVMLNTEAFF. The CDR3 DNA reads as TGTGCCAGCTCACCGGCGGTGATGCTGAACACTGAAGCTTTCTTT. The full variable domain, in which reference TRBV18 and TRBJ1-1 provide the parts outside the CDR3, is NAGVMQNPRHLVRRRGQEARLRCSPMKGHSHVYWYRQLPEEGLKFMVYLQKENIIDESGMPKERFSAEFPKEGPSILRIQQVVRGDSAAYFCASSPAVMLNTEAFFGQGTRLTVV.

V and J are TRBV2 and TRBJ1-5; 8 bases map to TRBD1. Per the germline V gene, CDR1 is SNHLY and CDR2 is FYNNEI. The CDR3 runs 19 residues. The junction had 12 bases not matched to a gene; V was cut back by 2 bases and J by 0 bases. The DNA of the CDR3 is TGTGCCAGCAGTGAAATTAAGGACAGGGCCCATTATAGCAATCAGCCCCAGCATTTT. This encodes CASSEIKDRAHYSNQPQHF.

V and J are TRBV6-1 and TRBJ2-7; 7 bases match TRBD2. The CDR3 has 15 residues. Per germline, CDR1 MNHNS and CDR2 SASEGT. The J segment lost 2 bases and the V segment lost 1 base, leaving 5 bases of the junction unmatched. As DNA, the CDR3 is TGTGCCAGCAGTGAAGGAGCCCTAGCGGCCTACGAGCAGTACTTC. This sequence encodes CASSEGALAAYEQYF.

J is TRBJ2-2 and V is TRBV5-6; 7 nucleotides match TRBD1. Losses at the gene ends were 1 base for V and 2 bases for J; bases not matched to a gene: 5. Germline-derived CDR1 and CDR2 are SGHDT and YYEEEE. This CDR3 is 16 amino acids long. CDR3 sequence reads: CASSLRGRTNTGELFF. Here the CDR3 DNA reads TGTGCCAGCAGCTTGAGGGGGCGGACTAACACCGGGGAGCTGTTTTTT.

The chain couples TRBV6-5 to TRBJ1-5, with 10 bases that match TRBD1. The germline gives CDR1 MNHEY, CDR2 SVGAGI. After removal of 6 bases from V and 1 base from J, the junction contained 3 bases not matched to a gene. The CDR3 spans 15 residues. The CDR3 DNA follows: TGTGCCAGCAGACGGGACAGGGGCAGCAATCAGCCCCAGCATTTT. This translates into CASRRDRGSNQPQHF.

This sequence joins TRBV7-9 and TRBJ2-7, with 7 bases matching TRBD2. This CDR3 comprises 15 residues. The ends lost 5 bases at V and 2 bases at J; junction bases unmatched: 9. Germline CDR1 is SEHNR and CDR2 is FQNEAQ (reference sequence). CDR3 nucleotide sequence: TGTGCCAGCAGCGGCATAGCGGGTAGTGCCTACGAGCAGTACTTC. The encoded protein is CASSGIAGSAYEQYF. Supplemented by reference TRBV7-9 and TRBJ2-7, the full variable domain reads DTGVSQNPRHKITKRGQNVTFRCDPISEHNRLYWYRQTLGQGPEFLTYFQNEAQLEKSRLLSDRFSAERPKGSFSTLEIQRTEQGDSAMYLCASSGIAGSAYEQYFGPGTRLTVT.

The chain uses TRBV28 and TRBJ2-7; TRBD1 matches 7 bases. Germline CDR1 reads MDHEN; CDR2 reads SYDVKM. This CDR3 spans 15 amino acids. V was clipped by 6 bases and J by 2 bases; unmatched bases: 10. In nucleotides, the CDR3 is TGTGCCAGCAGGACCGAACAGGGGCGGCCCTACGAGCAGTACTTC. This gives the protein CASRTEQGRPYEQYF.

This chain links TRBV5-8 with TRBJ2-3; D unclear. The CDR3 spans 13 residues. V was shortened by 1 base and J by 5 bases, with 8 bases between the two germline ends. In germline, CDR1 is SGHTS, CDR2 YDEGEE. The CDR3 DNA is TGTGCCAGCAGCTTGCAGCACAAAGATACGCAGTATTTT. It specifies CASSLQHKDTQYF.

This sequence joins TRBV7-2 and TRBJ2-5, with D tentatively TRBD1 (5 bases). Germline V gene sequence: CDR1 SGHTA, CDR2 FQGNSA. Trimming left V 5 bases short and J 3 bases short, with 10 bases between. The CDR3 totals 13 residues. The CDR3 loop is CASSQGAKETQYF. The DNA for the CDR3 is TGTGCCAGCAGCCAAGGGGCCAAAGAGACCCAGTACTTC.

The J gene is TRBJ1-3, the V gene TRBV5-3, with no clear D. TRBV5-3 is given ORF status, its function remaining uncertain. Deletions cut 3 bases from V and 5 bases from J, with 12 bases between. CDR3 length equals 14 residues. The CDR3 bases are TGTGCCAGAAGCTCGGACCGGGAACGAAACACCATATATTTT. Its translation is CARSSDRERNTIYF.